Here is one TCR beta chain with its context. The sample is drawn from a study of cytomegalovirus exposure and HLA in healthy donors. With 5 bases removed from V and 2 bases from J, the gap between germline ends came to 16 bases. Germline CDR1 reads MNHEY; CDR2 reads SMNVEV (reference sequence). The CDR3 spans 15 residues. PCR was performed using 60 Vbeta and 13 Jbeta primers. The method was immunoSEQ multiplex PCR; TCRdb's version includes in-frame clones alone and lacks a portion of them. The sample holds hundreds of thousands of clones, approximately 79% seen once. This TCR came from a girl aged 2-10 years in good health and CMV-seronegative. Material for sequencing was PBMCs. The genes are TRBV27 and TRBJ2-7; the D gene is possibly TRBD2 (5 bases). CDR3 in DNA: TGTGCCAGCAGTATAACTAGGACGCGAACCTACGAGCAGTACTTC. This codes for CASSITRTRTYEQYF.